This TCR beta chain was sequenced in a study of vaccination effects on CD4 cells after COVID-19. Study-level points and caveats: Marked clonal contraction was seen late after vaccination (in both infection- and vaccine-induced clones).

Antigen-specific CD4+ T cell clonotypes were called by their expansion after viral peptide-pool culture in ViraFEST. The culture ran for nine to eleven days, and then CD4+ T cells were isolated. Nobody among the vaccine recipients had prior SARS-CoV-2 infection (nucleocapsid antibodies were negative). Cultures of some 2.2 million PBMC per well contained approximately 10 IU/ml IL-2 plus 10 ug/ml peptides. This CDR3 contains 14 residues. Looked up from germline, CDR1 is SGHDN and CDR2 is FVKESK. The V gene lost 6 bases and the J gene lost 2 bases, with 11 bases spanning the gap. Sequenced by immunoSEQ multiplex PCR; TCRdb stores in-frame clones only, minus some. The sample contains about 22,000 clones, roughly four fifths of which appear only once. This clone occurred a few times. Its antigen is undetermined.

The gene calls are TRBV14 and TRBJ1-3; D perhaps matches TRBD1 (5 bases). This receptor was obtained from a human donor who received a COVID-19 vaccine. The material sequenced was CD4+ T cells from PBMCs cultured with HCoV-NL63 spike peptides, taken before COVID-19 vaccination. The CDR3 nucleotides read TGTGCCAGCAGTCCCTTGGGGCCTGGAAACACCATATATTTT. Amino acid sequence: CASSPLGPGNTIYF. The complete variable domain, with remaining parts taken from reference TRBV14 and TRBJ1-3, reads EAGVTQFPSHSVIEKGQTVTLRCDPISGHDNLYWYRRVMGKEIKFLLHFVKESKQDESGMPNNRFLAERTGGTYSTLKVQPAELEDSGVYFCASSPLGPGNTIYFGEGSWLTVV.